This T cell receptor beta chain was obtained from a study of tumor and adjacent non-tumor tissue in lung cancer. Study-level information: Stage I to III disease affected 10 men and a handful of women aged about 31 to 85.

CDR1 is MDHEN, CDR2 SYDVKM, per germline. The CDR3 spans 13 residues. RNA was extracted from bulk tissue without any cell sorting. As regards this clonotype: At one end, the junction sequence differs from germline, possibly due to a read error.

A modified ARM-PCR protocol with three rounds of nested PCR amplified TCRbeta. TCRdb re-analysed the multiplex PCR reads in MiXCR, keeping a single row per CDR3 protein. The table records fewer than 120,000 distinct CDR3 sequences, approximately 87% of them present only once. The V and J genes are TRBV28 and TRBJ1-1; D is ambiguous. Sequenced: lung tumor tissue. The source is a man aged 65-85 years with non-small cell lung cancer. The CDR3 coding sequence is TGTGCCAGCAGTTTACACGGGAACACTCAAGCCTTCTTT. This encodes CASSLHGNTQAFF. Complete variable domain (other parts from reference TRBV28 and TRBJ1-1): DVKVTQSSRYLVKRTGEKVFLECVQDMDHENMFWYRQDPGLGLRLIYFSYDVKMKEKGDIPEGYSVSREKKERFSLILESASTNQTSMYLCASSLHGNTQAFFGQGTRLTVV.